This T cell receptor beta chain was recorded in a study of cytomegalovirus exposure and HLA in healthy donors. Study-level results: When a later analysis was performed, an Asian-associated ancestry cluster reportedly had fewer N-insertions than the roughly 700-donor mean.

Points on this clone: Antigen specificity is unknown.

PCR amplification relied on 60 Vbeta primers (plus 13 Jbeta primers). Using immunoSEQ multiplex PCR, the repertoire was profiled, and TCRdb retains in-frame clones only, with some absent. Altogether some 110,000 clones are present, about 70% being singletons, with the ten largest covering roughly 0.82%. Sample: PBMCs. The receptor's source is a woman younger than 45 in good health and CMV-seronegative.

The CDR3 is CASSPAWGDGYTF. In DNA form, the CDR3 reads TGTGCCAGCAGCCCCGCCTGGGGGGATGGCTACACCTTC. The chain carries TRBV7-6 and TRBJ1-2; possibly TRBD1 for D (5 bases). Deletions cut 5 bases from V and 6 bases from J, with 13 bases between. Germline V gene sequence: CDR1 SGHVS, CDR2 FNYEAQ. This CDR3 is built from 13 residues.